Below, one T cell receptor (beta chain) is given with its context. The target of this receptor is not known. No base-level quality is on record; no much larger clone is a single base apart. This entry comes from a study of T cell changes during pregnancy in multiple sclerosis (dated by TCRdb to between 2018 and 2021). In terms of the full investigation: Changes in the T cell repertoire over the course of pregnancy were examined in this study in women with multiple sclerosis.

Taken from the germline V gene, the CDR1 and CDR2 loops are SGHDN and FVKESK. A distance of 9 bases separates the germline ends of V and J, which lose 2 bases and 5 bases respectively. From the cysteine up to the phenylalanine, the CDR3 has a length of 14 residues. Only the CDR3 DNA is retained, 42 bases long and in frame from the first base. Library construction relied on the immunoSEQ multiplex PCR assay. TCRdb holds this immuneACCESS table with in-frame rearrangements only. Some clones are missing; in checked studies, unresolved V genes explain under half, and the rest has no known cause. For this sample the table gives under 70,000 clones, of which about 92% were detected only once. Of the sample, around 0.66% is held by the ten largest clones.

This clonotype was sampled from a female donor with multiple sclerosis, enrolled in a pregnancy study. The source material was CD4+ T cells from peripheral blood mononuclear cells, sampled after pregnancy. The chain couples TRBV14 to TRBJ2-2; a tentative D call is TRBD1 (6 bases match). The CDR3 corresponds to CASSQIRGTGELFF. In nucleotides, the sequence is TGTGCCAGCAGCCAAATCAGGGGAACCGGGGAGCTGTTTTTT.